Below are 28 T cell receptor beta chains sequenced from a single sample in a study of PD-1 and CTLA-4 blockade in melanoma. The table came from immunoSEQ multiplex PCR; TCRdb's copy has only in-frame clones and leaves some out. Here the sample spans about 32,000 clones, roughly nine tenths being singletons. Sequenced here: CD8+ T cells from peripheral blood, sampled from a patient given anti-PD-1 treatment. The receptors were gathered from a human donor with melanoma.

V and J are TRBV5-1 and TRBJ2-7, with TRBD2 matching 8 bases. V dropped 4 bases and J dropped 5; count of bases not matched to a gene: 5. This CDR3 contains 13 residues. CDR1 is SGHRS and CDR2 is YFSETQ in the germline V gene. Here the CDR3 reads CASSVGGDNEQYF. As DNA, the CDR3 is TGCGCCAGCAGCGTCGGGGGGGATAACGAGCAGTACTTC.

This clone was observed a few times. The rearrangement links TRBV5-1 to TRBJ1-1; 11 bases align to TRBD1. The V gene's germline CDR1 is SGHRS and CDR2 YFSETQ. The ends lost 2 bases at V and 4 bases at J; junction bases unmatched: 4. This CDR3 region has 15 residues. This CDR3 is CASSLGQGASTEAFF. The DNA for the CDR3 is TGCGCCAGCAGCTTAGGACAGGGGGCATCCACTGAAGCTTTCTTT.

The rearrangement uses TRBV6-4 and TRBJ2-3; 8 bases fit TRBD2. Germline V lookup: CDR1 MRHNA, CDR2 SNTAGT. The trim removed 3 bases at V and 4 bases at J, leaving 6 bases unmatched. There are 15 residues in the CDR3. The CDR3 region is CASSESSGGPDTQYF. CDR3 coding DNA: TGTGCCAGCAGTGAGTCGTCGGGGGGGCCAGATACGCAGTATTTT.

The chain recombines TRBV6-1 with TRBJ1-2, with a possible D match to TRBD1 (5 bases). Germline V gene data show CDR1 as MNHNS and CDR2 as SASEGT. The CDR3 is 11 residues long. With 3 bases removed from V and 8 bases from J, the gap between germline ends came to 7 bases. The CDR3 loop reads CASSDREGYTF. The CDR3 DNA sequence: TGTGCCAGCAGTGACAGGGAAGGCTACACCTTC.

The gene calls are TRBV11-3 and TRBJ2-1, with 8 bases lining up with TRBD2. The CDR3 spans 16 residues. CDR1 and CDR2 (germline): SGHNT, YENEEA. The ends lost 8 bases at V and 5 bases at J; junction bases unmatched: 14. The CDR3 loop reads CASATEGSGANNEQFF. The CDR3 DNA is TGTGCCAGCGCGACTGAGGGTAGCGGGGCGAACAATGAGCAGTTCTTC.

This rearrangement joins TRBV12-3 or TRBV12-4 to TRBJ2-7; possible D gene TRBD1, 6 bases. V was shortened by 5 bases and J by 4 bases, with 9 bases between the two germline ends. The CDR3 is 12 amino acids. The CDR3: CASSPQGYEQYF. CDR3 sequence (DNA): TGTGCCAGCAGTCCTCAGGGGTACGAGCAGTACTTC.

This chain links TRBV5-5 with TRBJ1-1; D is ambiguous. The germline V and J ends were trimmed by 1 base and 3 bases, with 7 bases remaining between them. The CDR3 loop spans 13 amino acids. Germline V CDR1 and CDR2: SGHKS, YYEKEE (reference sequence). This chain's CDR3 is CASSLTAYTEAFF. CDR3 in DNA: TGTGCCAGCAGCTTGACAGCTTACACTGAAGCTTTCTTT.

This clone occurred a few times. The chain uses TRBV5-6 and TRBJ2-2; the match to TRBD1 covers 8 bases. The CDR3 extends over 14 amino acids. The trim removed 2 bases at V and 8 bases at J, leaving 5 bases unmatched. Germline CDR1 is SGHDT and CDR2 is YYEEEE. Here the CDR3 reads CASSLGQGGGELFF. The DNA of the CDR3 is TGTGCCAGCAGCTTAGGACAGGGAGGAGGGGAGCTGTTTTTT.

In this sample, this clone turned up once. This chain connects TRBV10-3 to TRBJ1-6, with D unclear. The V end lost 0 bases, the J end lost 0 bases, and 12 bases lay between the germline ends. CDR1 is ENHRY and CDR2 is SYGVKD in the germline V gene. The CDR3 covers 18 residues. DNA of the CDR3: TGTGCCATCAGTGAGTCGTCAGTGATAAGCTCCTATAATTCACCCCTCCACTTT. Amino acid sequence: CAISESSVISSYNSPLHF.

This clone was counted once. The V and J genes are TRBV6-6 and TRBJ2-3; 12 nucleotides align to TRBD2. Trimming removed 6 bases from V and 1 base from J; junction bases left unmatched: 5. CDR3 length: 16 residues. Looked up from germline, CDR1 is MNHNY and CDR2 is SVGAGI (reference sequence). DNA for the CDR3: TGTGCCAGCAGACTGGGACTAGCGGGTCGCACAGATACGCAGTATTTT. Protein sequence: CASRLGLAGRTDTQYF.

V usage is TRBV25-1 and J usage is TRBJ1-2; maybe TRBD1 (5 bases). Trimming stripped 3 bases from V and 6 bases from J, with 20 bases between. Germline V gene lookup returns CDR1 MGHDK and CDR2 SYGVNS. The CDR3 totals 16 residues. CDR3 DNA sequence: TGTGCCAGCAGTGAGGGGGGATCGGGCGGGTTGGATGGCTACACCTTC. Translating it yields CASSEGGSGGLDGYTF.

V is TRBV6-5 and J is TRBJ2-7, with D perhaps TRBD2 (5 bases). CDR1 is MNHEY and CDR2 is SVGAGI in the germline V gene. The length of the CDR3 is 13 residues. V lost 5 bases, J lost 4 bases, and 12 bases lay in between. This CDR3 reads CASSHGGQYEQYF. In nucleotides, the CDR3 is TGTGCCAGCAGTCACGGAGGCCAGTACGAGCAGTACTTC.

The sample holds a few counts of this clone. The rearrangement uses TRBV7-9 and TRBJ1-2; weak D call: TRBD1 (5 bases). The CDR3 contains 14 residues. CDR1 and CDR2 from the germline V gene are SEHNR and FQNEAQ (reference sequence). V was cut by 1 base and J by 3 bases, with 9 bases left in between. DNA of the CDR3: TGTGCCAGCAGCTTAGGTGACAGATACTATGGCTACACCTTC. Residues: CASSLGDRYYGYTF. The whole variable domain, remainder taken from reference TRBV7-9 and TRBJ1-2, is DTGVSQNPRHKITKRGQNVTFRCDPISEHNRLYWYRQTLGQGPEFLTYFQNEAQLEKSRLLSDRFSAERPKGSFSTLEIQRTEQGDSAMYLCASSLGDRYYGYTFGSGTRLTVV.

CDR3 sequence: CASSAQGPGAPLYNEQFF. The CDR3 DNA reads TGTGCCAGCAGCGCCCAGGGCCCAGGGGCTCCGCTCTACAATGAGCAGTTCTTC. The gene calls are TRBV7-9 and TRBJ2-1; tentatively, D is TRBD1 (6 bases). CDR3 length: 18 residues. The V gene's germline CDR1 is SEHNR and CDR2 FQNEAQ (reference sequence). V lost 5 bases and J 3 bases, leaving 23 bases between the germline ends.

The rearrangement joins TRBV9 to TRBJ2-1, with D possibly TRBD1 on 5 matching bases. The CDR3 loop spans 14 amino acids. Germline CDR1 reads SGDLS; CDR2 reads YYNGEE. V lost 0 bases and J lost 9, with 13 bases in between. CDR3 region: CASSVELSGLEQFF. As DNA, the CDR3 is TGTGCCAGCAGCGTAGAACTATCAGGGCTTGAGCAGTTCTTC.

The gene calls are TRBV5-5 and TRBJ1-2; 8 positions agree with TRBD1. This CDR3 has 13 residues. The V gene's germline CDR1 is SGHKS and CDR2 YYEKEE (reference sequence). V shed 0 bases, J shed 7 bases, and the junction held 2 bases outside the gene matches. The DNA of the CDR3 is TGTGCCAGCAGCTTGGGGACAGGGTTTGGCTACACCTTC. Translation gives CASSLGTGFGYTF.

The chain joins TRBV6-5 to TRBJ2-5; perhaps D is TRBD1 or TRBD2 (6 bases each). The CDR3 has 15 residues. Germline V lookup: CDR1 MNHEY, CDR2 SVGAGI. The V end lost 4 bases, the J end lost 4 bases, and 16 bases lay between the germline ends. CDR3 in DNA: TGTGCCAGCAGTTTCTCCTGGGGGGCTGGAGAGACCCAGTACTTC. This translates into CASSFSWGAGETQYF.

The chain employs TRBV7-9 and TRBJ1-5; 10 nucleotides align to TRBD1. The germline CDR1 and CDR2 sequences are SEHNR and FQNEAQ (reference sequence). Trimming removed 6 bases from V and 4 bases from J; junction bases left unmatched: 6. This CDR3 comprises 15 residues. CDR3 DNA: TGTGCCAGCAGTTCTGGACAGGGGGGGAATCAGCCCCAGCATTTT. It is translated as CASSSGQGGNQPQHF.

CDR3 bases: TGTGCCAGCTCGGTGACTAGCACAGATACGCAGTATTTT. This translates into CASSVTSTDTQYF. The V gene is TRBV18, the J gene TRBJ2-3, with D unclear. The V and J ends lost 6 bases and 0 bases respectively, with 7 bases between them. The CDR3 covers 13 residues. Germline V CDR1 and CDR2: KGHSH, LQKENI.

The V and J genes are TRBV28 and TRBJ2-2, with D unresolved. The V and J ends lost 6 bases and 5 bases respectively, with 10 bases between them. CDR3 size: 13 residues. The germline V gene has CDR1 MDHEN and CDR2 SYDVKM. CDR3 DNA: TGTGCCAGCAGGCCGGGTGTGACCGGGGAGCTGTTTTTT. Translating it yields CASRPGVTGELFF.

The CDR3 nucleotides are TGTGCCAGCACCCGGGGTAGCGGGGAGTACGAGCAGTACTTC. Translated: CASTRGSGEYEQYF. The chain combines TRBV6-5 with TRBJ2-7, with 8 bases fitting TRBD2. Germline V gives CDR1 MNHEY, CDR2 SVGAGI. The V and J ends lost 7 bases and 4 bases, in that order; junction bases with no gene match: 9. The CDR3 sequence is 14 residues long.

The chain links TRBV6-5 to TRBJ1-2; perhaps TRBD1 as D (6 bases). The CDR3 runs 14 residues. The V gene's germline CDR1 is MNHEY and CDR2 SVGAGI. V was cut by 5 bases and J by 3 bases, with 13 bases left in between. CDR3 bases: TGTGCCAGCAGTCTACAACCAGGGGACTATGGCTACACCTTC. It is translated as CASSLQPGDYGYTF.

This rearrangement joins TRBV9 to TRBJ2-7; 7 positions match TRBD1. J lost 4 bases, V lost 4 bases, and 11 bases had no gene match. The CDR3 sequence is 15 residues long. CDR1 and CDR2 (germline): SGDLS, YYNGEE. The CDR3 sequence: CASSPGTSGGYEQYF. The CDR3 region has the DNA TGTGCCAGCAGCCCGGGGACATCAGGGGGATACGAGCAGTACTTC. Based on the CDR3 plus reference TRBV9 and TRBJ2-7, the full variable domain is DSGVTQTPKHLITATGQRVTLRCSPRSGDLSVYWYQQSLDQGLQFLIQYYNGEERAKGNILERFSAQQFPDLHSELNLSSLELGDSALYFCASSPGTSGGYEQYFGPGTRLTVT.

The J gene is TRBJ1-1, the V gene TRBV12-3 or TRBV12-4; possible D gene TRBD1, 5 bases. V lost 6 bases to trimming and J lost 6 bases, with 14 bases between them. The CDR3 consists of 13 residues. CDR3 region: CASRPTGASEAFF. The CDR3 DNA follows: TGTGCCAGCAGGCCCACAGGTGCCTCTGAAGCTTTCTTT.

The rearrangement links TRBV5-6 to TRBJ2-5; no definite D call. V was trimmed by 4 bases and J by 2 bases, leaving 3 bases between them. Germline V gene lookup returns CDR1 SGHDT and CDR2 YYEEEE. This CDR3 contains 11 residues. CDR3 region: CASSVQETQYF. For the CDR3, the DNA is TGTGCCAGCAGCGTGCAAGAGACCCAGTACTTC.

The sample holds a few counts of this clone. The chain combines TRBV7-6 with TRBJ1-2; D remains unclear. Trimming took 5 bases from V and 1 from J, leaving 14 bases between them. From germline, CDR1 is SGHVS and CDR2 FNYEAQ. CDR3 length: 15 amino acids. The DNA of the CDR3 is TGTGCCAGCAGCCCCGGATATGGTTATAACTATGGCTACACCTTC. It codes for CASSPGYGYNYGYTF.

This chain's CDR3 is CASSQGLAGFTSTDTQYF. As DNA, the CDR3 is TGCGCCAGCAGCCAAGGGCTAGCGGGGTTTACTAGCACAGATACGCAGTATTTT. The V call is TRBV4-1, the J call TRBJ2-3, with TRBD2 matching 9 bases. Germline lookup yields CDR1 MGHRA and CDR2 YSYEKL. The CDR3 loop spans 18 amino acids. The ends lost 1 base at V and 0 bases at J; junction bases unmatched: 8.

This clone was observed once. The chain uses TRBV11-2 and TRBJ1-1; a weak D match, TRBD1 (5 bases). Trimming pared 5 bases from V and 0 bases from J, leaving 19 bases between. This CDR3 spans 17 amino acids. Per the germline V gene, CDR1 is SGHAT and CDR2 is FQNNGV. Here the CDR3 reads CASSLKDRGPMNTEAFF. Written as DNA, the CDR3 is TGTGCCAGCAGCCTCAAGGATCGGGGCCCAATGAACACTGAAGCTTTCTTT.